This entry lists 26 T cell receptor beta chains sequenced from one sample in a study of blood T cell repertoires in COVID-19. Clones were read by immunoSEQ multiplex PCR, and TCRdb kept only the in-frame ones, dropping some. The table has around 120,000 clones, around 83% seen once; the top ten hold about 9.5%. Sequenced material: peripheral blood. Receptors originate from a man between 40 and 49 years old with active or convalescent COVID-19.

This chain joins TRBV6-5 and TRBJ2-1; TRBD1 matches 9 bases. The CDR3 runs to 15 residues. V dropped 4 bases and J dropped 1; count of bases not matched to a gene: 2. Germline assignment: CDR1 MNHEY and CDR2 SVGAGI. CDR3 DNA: TGTGCCAGCAGTTCGGGACAGGGTTCCTACAATGAGCAGTTCTTC. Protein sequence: CASSSGQGSYNEQFF.

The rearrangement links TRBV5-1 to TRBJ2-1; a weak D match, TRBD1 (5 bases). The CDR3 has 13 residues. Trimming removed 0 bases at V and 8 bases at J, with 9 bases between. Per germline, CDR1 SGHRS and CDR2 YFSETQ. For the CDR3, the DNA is TGCGCCAGCAGCTTGGCCCAGGGCTATGAGCAGTTCTTC. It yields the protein CASSLAQGYEQFF.

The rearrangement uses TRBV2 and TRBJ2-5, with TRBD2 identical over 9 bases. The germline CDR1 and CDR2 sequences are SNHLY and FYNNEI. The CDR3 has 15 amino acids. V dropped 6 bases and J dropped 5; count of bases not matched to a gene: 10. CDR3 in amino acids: CASSLAGGPGETQYF. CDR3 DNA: TGTGCCAGCAGCCTTGCGGGGGGGCCCGGGGAGACCCAGTACTTC.

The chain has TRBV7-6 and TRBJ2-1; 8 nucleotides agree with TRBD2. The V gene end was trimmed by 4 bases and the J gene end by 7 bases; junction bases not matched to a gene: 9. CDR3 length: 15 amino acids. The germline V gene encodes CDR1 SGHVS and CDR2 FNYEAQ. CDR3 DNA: TGTGCCAGCAGCTATGCGGGGGGCCGATGGAATGAGCAGTTCTTC. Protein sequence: CASSYAGGRWNEQFF.

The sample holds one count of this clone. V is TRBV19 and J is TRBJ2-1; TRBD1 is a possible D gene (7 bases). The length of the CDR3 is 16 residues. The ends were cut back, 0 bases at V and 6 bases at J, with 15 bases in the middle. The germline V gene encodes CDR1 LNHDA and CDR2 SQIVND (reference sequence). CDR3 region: CASSIDINRGGNEQFF. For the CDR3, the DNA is TGTGCCAGTAGTATAGATATCAACAGGGGAGGCAATGAGCAGTTCTTC.

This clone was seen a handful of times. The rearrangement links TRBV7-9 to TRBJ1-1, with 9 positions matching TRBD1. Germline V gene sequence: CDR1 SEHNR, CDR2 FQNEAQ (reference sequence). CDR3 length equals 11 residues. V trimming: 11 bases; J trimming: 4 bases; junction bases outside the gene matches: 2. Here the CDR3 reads CAGQGLTEAFF. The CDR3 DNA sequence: TGTGCCGGACAGGGGCTCACTGAAGCTTTCTTT.

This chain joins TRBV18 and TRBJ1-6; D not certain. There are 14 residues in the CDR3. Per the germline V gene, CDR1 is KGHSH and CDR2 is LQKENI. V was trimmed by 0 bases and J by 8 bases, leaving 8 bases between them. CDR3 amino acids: CASSPPNGDSPLHF. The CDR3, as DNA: TGTGCCAGCTCACCACCGAACGGGGATTCACCCCTCCACTTT.

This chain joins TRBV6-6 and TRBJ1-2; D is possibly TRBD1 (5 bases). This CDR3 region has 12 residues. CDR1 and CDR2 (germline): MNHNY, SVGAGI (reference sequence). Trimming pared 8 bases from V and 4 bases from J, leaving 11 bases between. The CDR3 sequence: CASSPGSYGYTF. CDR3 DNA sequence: TGTGCCAGCTCCCCAGGGTCCTATGGCTACACCTTC.

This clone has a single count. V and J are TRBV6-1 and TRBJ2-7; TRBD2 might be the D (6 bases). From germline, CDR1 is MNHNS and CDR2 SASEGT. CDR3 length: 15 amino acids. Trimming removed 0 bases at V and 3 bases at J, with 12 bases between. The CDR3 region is CASSEARIGGYEQYF. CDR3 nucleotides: TGTGCCAGCAGTGAAGCCCGGATCGGGGGCTACGAGCAGTACTTC.

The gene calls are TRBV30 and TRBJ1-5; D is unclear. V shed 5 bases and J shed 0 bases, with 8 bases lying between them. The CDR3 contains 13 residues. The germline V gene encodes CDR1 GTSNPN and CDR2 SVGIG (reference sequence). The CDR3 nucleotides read TGTGCCTGGGCCAACTATAGCAATCAGCCCCAGCATTTT. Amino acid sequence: CAWANYSNQPQHF.

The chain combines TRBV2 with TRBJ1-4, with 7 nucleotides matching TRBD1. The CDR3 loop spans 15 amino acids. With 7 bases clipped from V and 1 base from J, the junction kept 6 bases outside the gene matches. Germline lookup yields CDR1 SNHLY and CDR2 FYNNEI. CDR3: CASKDRAITNEKLFF. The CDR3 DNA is TGTGCCAGCAAAGACAGGGCGATAACTAATGAAAAACTGTTTTTT.

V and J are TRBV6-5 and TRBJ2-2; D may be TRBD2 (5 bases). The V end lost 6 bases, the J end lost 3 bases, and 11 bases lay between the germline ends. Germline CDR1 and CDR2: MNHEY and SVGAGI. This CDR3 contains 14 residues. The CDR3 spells CASSRPRDTGELFF. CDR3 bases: TGTGCCAGCAGCCGCCCGAGGGACACCGGGGAGCTGTTTTTT.

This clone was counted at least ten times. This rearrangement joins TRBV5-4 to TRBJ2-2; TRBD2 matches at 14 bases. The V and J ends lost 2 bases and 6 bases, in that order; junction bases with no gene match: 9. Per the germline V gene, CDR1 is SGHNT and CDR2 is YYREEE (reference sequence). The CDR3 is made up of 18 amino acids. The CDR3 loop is CASSLLTSGGAIAGELFF. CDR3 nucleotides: TGTGCCAGCAGCTTATTGACTAGCGGGGGGGCCATTGCCGGGGAGCTGTTTTTT. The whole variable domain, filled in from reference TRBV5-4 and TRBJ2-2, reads ETGVTQSPTHLIKTRGQQVTLRCSSQSGHNTVSWYQQALGQGPQFIFQYYREEENGRGNFPPRFSGLQFPNYSSELNVNALELDDSALYLCASSLLTSGGAIAGELFFGEGSRLTVL.

The CDR3 loop reads CASSTFTGTGTEQYF. The DNA of the CDR3 is TGTGCCAGTAGTACCTTTACCGGGACAGGGACCGAGCAGTACTTC. The chain uses TRBV19 and TRBJ2-7; TRBD1 matches 9 bases. J lost 6 bases, V lost 4 bases, and 10 bases had no gene match. Germline V lookup: CDR1 LNHDA, CDR2 SQIVND (reference sequence). The CDR3 runs 15 residues.

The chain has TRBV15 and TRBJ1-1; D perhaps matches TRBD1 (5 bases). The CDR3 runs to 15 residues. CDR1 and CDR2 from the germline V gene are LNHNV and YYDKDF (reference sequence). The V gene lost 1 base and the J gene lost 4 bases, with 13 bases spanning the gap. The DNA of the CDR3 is TGTGCCACCAGCAGAGGGGGCAGTTCGGGCACTGAAGCTTTCTTT. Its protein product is CATSRGGSSGTEAFF.

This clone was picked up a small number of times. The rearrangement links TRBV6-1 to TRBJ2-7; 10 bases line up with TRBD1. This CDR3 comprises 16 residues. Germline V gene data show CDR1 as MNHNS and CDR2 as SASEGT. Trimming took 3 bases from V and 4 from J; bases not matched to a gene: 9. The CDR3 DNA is TGTGCCAGCAGTGATTTTTTGGGGACAGGGGTTTACGAGCAGTACTTC. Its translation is CASSDFLGTGVYEQYF.

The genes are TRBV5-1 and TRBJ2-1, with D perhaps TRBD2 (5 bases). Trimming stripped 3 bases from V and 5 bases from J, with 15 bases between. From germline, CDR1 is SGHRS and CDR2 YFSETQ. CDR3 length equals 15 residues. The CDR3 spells CASSYGSSRDNEQFF. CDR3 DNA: TGCGCCAGCAGCTATGGCTCTAGCCGGGACAATGAGCAGTTCTTC.

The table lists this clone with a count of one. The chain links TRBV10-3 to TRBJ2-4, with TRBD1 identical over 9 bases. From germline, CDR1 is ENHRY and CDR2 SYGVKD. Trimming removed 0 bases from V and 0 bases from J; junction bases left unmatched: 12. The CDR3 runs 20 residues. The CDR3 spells CAISESPGQGIGGAKNIQYF. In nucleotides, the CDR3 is TGTGCCATCAGTGAGTCACCGGGACAGGGAATTGGAGGAGCCAAAAACATTCAGTACTTC.

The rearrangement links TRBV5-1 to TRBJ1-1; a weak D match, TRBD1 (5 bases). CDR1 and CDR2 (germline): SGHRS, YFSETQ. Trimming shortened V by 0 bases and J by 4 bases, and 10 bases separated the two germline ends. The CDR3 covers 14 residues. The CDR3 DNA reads TGCGCCAGCAGCTTGGGGGACGGGGGCACTGAAGCTTTCTTT. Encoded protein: CASSLGDGGTEAFF. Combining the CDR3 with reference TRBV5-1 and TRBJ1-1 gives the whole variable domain KAGVTQTPRYLIKTRGQQVTLSCSPISGHRSVSWYQQTPGQGLQFLFEYFSETQRNKGNFPGRFSGRQFSNSRSEMNVSTLELGDSALYLCASSLGDGGTEAFFGQGTRLTVV.

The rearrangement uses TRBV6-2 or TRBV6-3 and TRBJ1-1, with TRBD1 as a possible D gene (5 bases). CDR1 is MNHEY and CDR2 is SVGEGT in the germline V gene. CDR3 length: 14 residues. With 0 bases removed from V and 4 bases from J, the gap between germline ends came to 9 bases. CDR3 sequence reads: CASSYSQGGTEAFF. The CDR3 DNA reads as TGTGCCAGCAGTTACTCCCAGGGAGGCACTGAAGCTTTCTTT.

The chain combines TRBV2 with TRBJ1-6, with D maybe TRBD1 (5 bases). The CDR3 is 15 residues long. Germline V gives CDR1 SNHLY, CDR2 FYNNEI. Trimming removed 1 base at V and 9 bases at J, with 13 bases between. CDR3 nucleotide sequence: TGTGCCAGCAGTGAAGATCGGGGGGTCGCTTCACCCCTCCACTTT. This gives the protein CASSEDRGVASPLHF.

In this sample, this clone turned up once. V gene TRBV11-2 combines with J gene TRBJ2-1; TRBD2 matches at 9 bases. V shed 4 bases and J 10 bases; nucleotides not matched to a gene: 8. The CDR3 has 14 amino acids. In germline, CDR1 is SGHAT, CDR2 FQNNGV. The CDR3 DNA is TGTGCCAGCAGCTCTAGCGGGGAGGGACAGGAGCAGTTCTTC. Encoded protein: CASSSSGEGQEQFF.

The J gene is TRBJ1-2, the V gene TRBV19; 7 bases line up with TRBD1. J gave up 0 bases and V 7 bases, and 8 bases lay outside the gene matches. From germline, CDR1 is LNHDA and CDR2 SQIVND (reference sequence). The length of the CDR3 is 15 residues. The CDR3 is CASISTGIPNYGYTF. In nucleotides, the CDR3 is TGTGCCAGTATTTCGACAGGGATTCCTAACTATGGCTACACCTTC.

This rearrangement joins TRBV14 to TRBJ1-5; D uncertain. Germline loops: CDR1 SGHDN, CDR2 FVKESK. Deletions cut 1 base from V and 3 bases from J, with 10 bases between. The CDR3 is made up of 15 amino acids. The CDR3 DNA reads TGTGCCAGCAGCCAAGCCGGAGGCCTCAATCAGCCCCAGCATTTT. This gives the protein CASSQAGGLNQPQHF.

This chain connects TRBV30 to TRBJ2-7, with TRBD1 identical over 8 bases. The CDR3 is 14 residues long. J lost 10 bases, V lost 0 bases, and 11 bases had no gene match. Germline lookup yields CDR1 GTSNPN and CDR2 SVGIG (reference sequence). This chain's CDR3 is CAWSVPGTGVSQYF. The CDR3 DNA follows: TGTGCCTGGAGTGTACCCGGGACAGGAGTAAGTCAGTACTTC.

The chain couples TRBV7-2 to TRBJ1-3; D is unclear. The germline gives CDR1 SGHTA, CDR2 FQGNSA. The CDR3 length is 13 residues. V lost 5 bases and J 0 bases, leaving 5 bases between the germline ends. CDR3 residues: CASSADSGNTIYF. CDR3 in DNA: TGTGCCAGCAGCGCAGACTCTGGAAACACCATATATTTT.